A single TCR beta chain is shown here with its context. The authors' processing: Estimates of nucleated cell counts were drawn from the amplification of reference gene primers. The assay was immunoSEQ multiplex PCR, and TCRdb's table has in-frame clones only and misses some. From that table come the V and J calls and clone size; the DNA was used to work out D and trimming. The sample shows under 85,000 clones, roughly 87% of them seen only once. These data are taken from a study of blood T cell repertoires in COVID-19. Trimming took 4 bases from V and 3 from J, leaving 16 bases between them. The germline CDR1 and CDR2 sequences are KGHSH and LQKENI. The CDR3 spans 16 residues.

Input material: peripheral blood. The V and J genes are TRBV18 and TRBJ1-5, with D possibly TRBD1 on 6 matching bases. The sequence was obtained from a woman of 80 years or more with active or convalescent COVID-19. CDR3 protein: CASSLNSAGANQPQHF. The CDR3 DNA reads TGTGCCAGCTCACTAAACTCGGCAGGGGCCAATCAGCCCCAGCATTTT.